These 17 T cell receptor beta chains originate from one sample sequenced in a study of tissue T cells after allogeneic stem cell transplantation. This research-autopsy study prospectively enrolled adult allogeneic hematopoietic cell transplant recipients with steroid-refractory graft-versus-host disease. The table came from immunoSEQ multiplex PCR; TCRdb's copy has only in-frame clones and leaves some out. The sample consists of about 3,100 clones, less than 65% of them appearing once. Sequenced material: jejunal tissue, taken at autopsy. All receptors come from a male patient over 55 with steroid-refractory graft-versus-host disease after an allogeneic stem cell transplant. Some T cells may be supplied by the graft donor.

Only a few counts were recorded for this clone. The chain uses TRBV5-6 and TRBJ2-7; D call uncertain. Trimming shortened V by 0 bases and J by 4 bases, and 11 bases separated the two germline ends. CDR3 length equals 14 residues. Germline V gene lookup returns CDR1 SGHDT and CDR2 YYEEEE. The CDR3 region is CASSLVGPPYEQYF. In DNA, the CDR3 is TGTGCCAGCAGCTTGGTAGGGCCCCCTTACGAGCAGTACTTC.

The rearrangement joins TRBV4-3 to TRBJ2-3; 10 bases fit TRBD1. The CDR3 is 15 residues long. CDR1 is LGHNA and CDR2 is YSLEER in the germline V gene. The V gene end was trimmed by 4 bases and the J gene end by 4 bases; junction bases not matched to a gene: 5. The CDR3 reads CASSPRDRGADTQYF. DNA for the CDR3: TGCGCCAGCAGCCCCCGGGACAGGGGTGCAGATACGCAGTATTTT.

The chain carries TRBV24-1 and TRBJ2-7; unclear D gene. The CDR3 consists of 11 residues. Trimming left V 7 bases short and J 5 bases short, with 8 bases between. Germline V gene lookup returns CDR1 KGHDR and CDR2 SFDVKD. The CDR3 reads CATSDGDEQYF. The CDR3, as DNA: TGTGCCACCAGCGATGGCGACGAGCAGTACTTC.

The J gene is TRBJ1-5, the V gene TRBV6-2 or TRBV6-3; D call uncertain. CDR1 is MNHEY, CDR2 SVGEGT, per germline. This CDR3 region has 12 residues. Trimming removed 6 bases at V and 11 bases at J, with 14 bases between. CDR3 nucleotides: TGTGCCAGCAGCGATATGACGGAGGCCCAGCATTTT. Encoded protein: CASSDMTEAQHF.

The rearrangement joins TRBV7-3 to TRBJ2-4, with D hard to call. This CDR3 has 13 residues. The germline V and J ends were trimmed by 1 base and 9 bases, with 10 bases remaining between them. CDR1 and CDR2 (germline): SGHTA, FQGTGA. CDR3 nucleotides: TGTGCCAGCAGCTTAAGTCAAGGGTCCATTCAGTACTTC. It translates to CASSLSQGSIQYF.

The rearrangement joins TRBV3-1 (or the pseudogene TRBV3-2) to TRBJ1-5; 9 bases align to TRBD1. Germline V gives CDR1 LGHDT, CDR2 YNNKEL (reference sequence). V trimming: 9 bases; J trimming: 4 bases; junction bases outside the gene matches: 1. There are 12 residues in the CDR3. The CDR3 reads CASGQGNQPQHF. Written as DNA, the CDR3 is TGTGCCAGTGGACAGGGGAATCAGCCCCAGCATTTT.

By share, this clone ranks as large (0.1 to 1%). The rearrangement links TRBV11-1 to TRBJ2-6; D uncertain. The germline gives CDR1 SGHAT, CDR2 FQDESV (reference sequence). Deletions cut 6 bases from V and 0 bases from J, with 9 bases between. This CDR3 comprises 15 residues. The CDR3 region has the DNA TGTGCCAGCAGAGGGATGGACTCTGGGGCCAACGTCCTGACTTTC. Protein sequence: CASRGMDSGANVLTF.

J is TRBJ2-1 and V is TRBV3-1 (or the pseudogene TRBV3-2); tentatively, D is TRBD2 (6 bases). V shed 6 bases and J shed 2 bases, with 14 bases lying between them. CDR3 length equals 15 residues. Germline CDR1 LGHDT, CDR2 YNNKEL (reference sequence). The CDR3 loop is CASSRLVNPYNEQFF. Written as DNA, the CDR3 is TGTGCCAGCAGTCGACTAGTTAATCCCTACAATGAGCAGTTCTTC.

The rearrangement links TRBV4-3 to TRBJ2-1; no clear D gene. The V gene lost 0 bases and the J gene lost 5 bases, with 8 bases spanning the gap. CDR3 size: 14 residues. Looked up from germline, CDR1 is LGHNA and CDR2 is YSLEER. The CDR3 DNA reads as TGCGCCAGCAGCCAAGATTTCGGGCACAATGAGCAGTTCTTC. The encoded protein is CASSQDFGHNEQFF.

The chain joins TRBV2 to TRBJ2-5; D unresolved. The V end lost 2 bases, the J end lost 8 bases, and 3 bases lay between the germline ends. The CDR3 has 10 residues. Germline CDR1 is SNHLY and CDR2 is FYNNEI. The CDR3 here is CASSEITQYF. CDR3 in DNA: TGTGCCAGCAGTGAAATTACCCAGTACTTC.

V gene TRBV5-4 combines with J gene TRBJ2-5; TRBD2 might be the D (5 bases). Trimming took off 6 bases at V and 2 bases at J, with 11 bases between the two ends. The CDR3 contains 13 residues. The germline V gene encodes CDR1 SGHNT and CDR2 YYREEE (reference sequence). The CDR3 here is CASTLRGQETQYF. In DNA form, the CDR3 reads TGTGCCAGCACGCTTCGAGGGCAAGAGACCCAGTACTTC. Using reference TRBV5-4 and TRBJ2-5 for the parts outside the CDR3, the full variable domain is ETGVTQSPTHLIKTRGQQVTLRCSSQSGHNTVSWYQQALGQGPQFIFQYYREEENGRGNFPPRFSGLQFPNYSSELNVNALELDDSALYLCASTLRGQETQYFGPGTRLLVL.

The rearrangement uses TRBV6-5 and TRBJ2-7; D ambiguous. The V end lost 5 bases, the J end lost 3 bases, and 14 bases lay between the germline ends. Germline assignment: CDR1 MNHEY and CDR2 SVGAGI. The CDR3 runs 14 residues. The CDR3 DNA is TGTGCCAGCAGTAGGCGGACGGCAAGCTACGAGCAGTACTTC. This sequence encodes CASSRRTASYEQYF.

By proportion, this clone is large (0.1 to 1%). The chain recombines TRBV4-1 with TRBJ1-1; no reliable D call. Germline CDR1 and CDR2: MGHRA and YSYEKL. The CDR3 totals 13 residues. The V gene lost 1 base and the J gene lost 6 bases, with 9 bases spanning the gap. The DNA of the CDR3 is TGCGCCAGCAGCCAAGTCGGCGGGGCTGAAGCTTTCTTT. This encodes CASSQVGGAEAFF.

The CDR3 reads CASSLRGYEQYF. The CDR3 nucleotides are TGTGCCAGCAGCTTGAGGGGGTACGAGCAGTACTTC. The chain recombines TRBV5-6 with TRBJ2-7, with D perhaps matching TRBD1 (6 bases). CDR1 is SGHDT, CDR2 YYEEEE, per germline. V shed 1 base and J shed 4 bases, with 6 bases lying between them. The length of the CDR3 is 12 residues.

This clone has just a few counts. The V and J genes are TRBV12-5 and TRBJ2-2; D gene unclear. The CDR3 is made up of 14 amino acids. Germline V gene lookup returns CDR1 LGHNT and CDR2 FRNRAP. V dropped 7 bases and J dropped 2 bases, with 11 bases sitting between them. The CDR3 region is CASVRELNTGELFF. The CDR3 coding sequence is TGTGCTAGTGTAAGAGAATTAAACACCGGGGAGCTGTTTTTT.

For this clone: One end of the junction varies from germline; a read error may be responsible. The rearrangement joins TRBV2 to TRBJ1-4; weak D call: TRBD1 (5 bases). CDR3 size: 14 residues. The V gene's germline CDR1 is SNHLY and CDR2 FYNNEI. CDR3: CASSEVTGREKLFF. The CDR3 DNA follows: TGTGCCAGCAGCGAAGTGACGGGGCGGGAAAAACTGTTTTTT.

The chain uses TRBV27 and TRBJ1-5, with TRBD1 matching 8 bases. The trim removed 0 bases at V and 4 bases at J, leaving 2 bases unmatched. CDR1 and CDR2 (germline): MNHEY, SMNVEV (reference sequence). CDR3 length: 15 residues. The CDR3: CASSLSWTGNQPQHF. The DNA for the CDR3 is TGTGCCAGCAGTTTATCGTGGACAGGGAATCAGCCCCAGCATTTT.